Listed here are 13 T cell receptor beta chains from one sample, sequenced in a study of lymphopenia after photon versus proton radiotherapy. The repertoire was sequenced with immunoSEQ multiplex PCR; TCRdb's copy has only in-frame clones and lacks some. The sample includes some 31,000 clones, over 75% of them seen just once. Sequencing used peripheral blood, obtained from a patient treated with proton-based radiotherapy. The origin of the receptors is an older woman with pancreatic cancer.

The V and J genes are TRBV10-1 and TRBJ2-1; D might be TRBD2 (5 bases). The CDR3 has 16 amino acids. Trimming removed 7 bases from V and 5 bases from J, with 21 bases in between. Germline V gene data show CDR1 as WNHNN and CDR2 as SYGVQD (reference sequence). CDR3 in amino acids: CASTGSQRQYHNEQFF. Here the CDR3 DNA reads TGCGCCAGCACTGGTAGTCAGCGGCAGTATCACAATGAGCAGTTCTTC.

This CDR3 reads CASSQESTNGYTF. The DNA of the CDR3 is TGCGCCAGCAGCCAAGAGTCCACTAACGGCTACACCTTC. This chain uses TRBV4-3 with TRBJ1-2, with D hard to call. The germline V gene encodes CDR1 LGHNA and CDR2 YSLEER. V was shortened by 0 bases and J by 8 bases, with 10 bases between the two germline ends. The CDR3 consists of 13 residues.

The V and J genes are TRBV7-9 and TRBJ2-5, with a possible D match to TRBD1 (5 bases). V was trimmed by 1 base and J by 5 bases, leaving 11 bases between them. The germline CDR1 and CDR2 sequences are SEHNR and FQNEAQ (reference sequence). CDR3 length: 14 amino acids. The CDR3 region is CASSLVQGVETQYF. CDR3 DNA sequence: TGTGCCAGCAGCTTAGTCCAGGGTGTGGAGACCCAGTACTTC. Drawing the rest from reference TRBV7-9 and TRBJ2-5, the complete variable domain is DTGVSQNPRHKITKRGQNVTFRCDPISEHNRLYWYRQTLGQGPEFLTYFQNEAQLEKSRLLSDRFSAERPKGSFSTLEIQRTEQGDSAMYLCASSLVQGVETQYFGPGTRLLVL.

The DNA of the CDR3 is TGTGCCAGCAGACGAACGGGGACGGCTTATGGCTACACCTTC. Its protein product is CASRRTGTAYGYTF. The V and J genes are TRBV28 and TRBJ1-2; maybe TRBD1 (5 bases). Germline loops: CDR1 MDHEN, CDR2 SYDVKM. V was clipped by 6 bases and J by 5 bases, with 16 bases between them. The CDR3 consists of 14 residues.

The chain joins TRBV28 to TRBJ1-6, with 8 bases aligning to TRBD1. This CDR3 has 15 amino acids. CDR1 MDHEN and CDR2 SYDVKM come from the germline V gene. V gave up 6 bases and J gave up 9 bases; unmatched junction bases: 10. The CDR3 sequence: CASRPPQGASSPLHF. The CDR3 coding sequence is TGTGCCAGCAGACCCCCTCAGGGGGCGAGTTCACCCCTCCACTTT.

This sequence joins TRBV5-1 and TRBJ2-5; the D gene is possibly TRBD2 (6 bases). V was pared by 0 bases and J by 2 bases, with 11 bases between. The CDR3 loop spans 15 amino acids. The V gene's germline CDR1 is SGHRS and CDR2 YFSETQ. CDR3 DNA sequence: TGCGCCAGCAGCTTGGCCCCGGGAGTACAAGAGACCCAGTACTTC. Translating gives CASSLAPGVQETQYF.

The chain links TRBV28 to TRBJ2-4; 8 bases fit TRBD1. J was trimmed by 1 base and V by 5 bases; bases with no gene match: 7. The germline gives CDR1 MDHEN, CDR2 SYDVKM. The CDR3 length is 16 residues. This CDR3 reads CASSPRHRGAKNIQYF. The CDR3, as DNA: TGTGCCAGCAGTCCCCGACACAGGGGGGCCAAAAACATTCAGTACTTC.

The rearrangement uses TRBV6-1 and TRBJ1-3; D not resolved. The CDR3 contains 13 residues. Trimming stripped 4 bases from V and 4 bases from J, with 8 bases between. Germline V lookup: CDR1 MNHNS, CDR2 SASEGT. For the CDR3, the DNA is TGTGCCAGCAGTGTGGGGTTGGGAAACACCATATATTTT. Residues: CASSVGLGNTIYF.

The genes are TRBV10-3 and TRBJ2-5, with D tentatively TRBD2 (6 bases). V dropped 5 bases and J dropped 2 bases, with 12 bases sitting between them. This CDR3 is built from 14 residues. The germline V gene has CDR1 ENHRY and CDR2 SYGVKD. This CDR3 reads CAISKGAGQETQYF. CDR3 DNA: TGTGCCATCAGTAAAGGGGCGGGGCAAGAGACCCAGTACTTC.

This chain uses TRBV30 with TRBJ1-4; D is unclear. This CDR3 comprises 14 residues. Trimming left V 5 bases short and J 0 bases short, with 10 bases between. In germline, CDR1 is GTSNPN, CDR2 SVGIG (reference sequence). CDR3 amino acids: CAWEGRATNEKLFF. In nucleotides, the CDR3 is TGTGCCTGGGAAGGCCGAGCAACTAATGAAAAACTGTTTTTT.

This clone was seen just once. The gene calls are TRBV6-1 and TRBJ2-7; TRBD2 matches 8 bases. The J segment lost 2 bases and the V segment lost 7 bases, leaving 10 bases of the junction unmatched. The length of the CDR3 is 15 residues. CDR1 and CDR2 from the germline V gene are MNHNS and SASEGT. The CDR3 DNA reads as TGTGCCAGCATCCTACGCCCGGGAGGGCCCTACGAGCAGTACTTC. Translating gives CASILRPGGPYEQYF.

This chain links TRBV4-1 with TRBJ2-7; TRBD2 aligns across 10 bases. The CDR3 contains 15 residues. The germline gives CDR1 MGHRA, CDR2 YSYEKL. J gave up 0 bases and V 5 bases, and 4 bases lay outside the gene matches. The CDR3 region is CASSGRTSGSYEQYF. The CDR3 region has the DNA TGCGCCAGCAGCGGCCGGACTAGCGGCTCCTACGAGCAGTACTTC.

This clone has a handful of counts. The gene calls are TRBV7-9 and TRBJ2-5, with a tentative D call TRBD1 (5 bases). The germline V gene encodes CDR1 SEHNR and CDR2 FQNEAQ (reference sequence). V dropped 1 base and J dropped 5 bases, with 8 bases sitting between them. The CDR3 covers 13 residues. CDR3 nucleotides: TGTGCCAGCAGCTTAGAACCAGGGGAGACCCAGTACTTC. Protein product: CASSLEPGETQYF.